The T cell receptor beta chain under discussion was sequenced for a study of blood T cell repertoires in COVID-19. As for the study in general: The cDNA or gDNA used as material had been derived from T cells, B-cell-depleted T cells, or PBMCs.

Germline CDR1 and CDR2: MDHEN and SYDVKM. This CDR3 region has 14 residues. Trimming stripped 1 base from V and 8 bases from J, with 14 bases between. Original handling: Amplifying reference gene primers gave estimates of nucleated cell counts. Using immunoSEQ multiplex PCR, the repertoire was profiled, and TCRdb retains in-frame clones only, with some absent. The V and J calls and clone size were taken over from that table, and D and trimming were inferred from the DNA. The sample yields about 83,000 clones, more than 85% seen once. The clonotype was recovered from a man older than 75 with active or convalescent COVID-19. This rearrangement joins TRBV28 to TRBJ1-2; D is unresolved. The source material was peripheral blood. This chain's CDR3 is CASSLSRGGWGYTF. Written as DNA, the CDR3 is TGTGCCAGCAGTTTATCCCGAGGCGGTTGGGGCTACACCTTC.